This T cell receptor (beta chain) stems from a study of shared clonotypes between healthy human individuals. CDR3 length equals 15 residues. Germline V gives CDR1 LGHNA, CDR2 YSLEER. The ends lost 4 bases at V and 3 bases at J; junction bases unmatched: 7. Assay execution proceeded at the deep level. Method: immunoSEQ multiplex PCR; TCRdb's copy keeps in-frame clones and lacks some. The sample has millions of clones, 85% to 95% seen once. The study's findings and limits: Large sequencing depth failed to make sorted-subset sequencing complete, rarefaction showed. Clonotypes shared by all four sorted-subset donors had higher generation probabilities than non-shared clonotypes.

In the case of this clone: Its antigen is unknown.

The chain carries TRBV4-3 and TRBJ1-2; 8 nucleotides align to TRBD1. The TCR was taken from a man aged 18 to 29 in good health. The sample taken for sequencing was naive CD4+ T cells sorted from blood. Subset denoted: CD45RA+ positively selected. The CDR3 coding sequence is TGCGCCAGCAGCCCTGGACAGGGAATCGACTATGGCTACACCTTC. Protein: CASSPGQGIDYGYTF.